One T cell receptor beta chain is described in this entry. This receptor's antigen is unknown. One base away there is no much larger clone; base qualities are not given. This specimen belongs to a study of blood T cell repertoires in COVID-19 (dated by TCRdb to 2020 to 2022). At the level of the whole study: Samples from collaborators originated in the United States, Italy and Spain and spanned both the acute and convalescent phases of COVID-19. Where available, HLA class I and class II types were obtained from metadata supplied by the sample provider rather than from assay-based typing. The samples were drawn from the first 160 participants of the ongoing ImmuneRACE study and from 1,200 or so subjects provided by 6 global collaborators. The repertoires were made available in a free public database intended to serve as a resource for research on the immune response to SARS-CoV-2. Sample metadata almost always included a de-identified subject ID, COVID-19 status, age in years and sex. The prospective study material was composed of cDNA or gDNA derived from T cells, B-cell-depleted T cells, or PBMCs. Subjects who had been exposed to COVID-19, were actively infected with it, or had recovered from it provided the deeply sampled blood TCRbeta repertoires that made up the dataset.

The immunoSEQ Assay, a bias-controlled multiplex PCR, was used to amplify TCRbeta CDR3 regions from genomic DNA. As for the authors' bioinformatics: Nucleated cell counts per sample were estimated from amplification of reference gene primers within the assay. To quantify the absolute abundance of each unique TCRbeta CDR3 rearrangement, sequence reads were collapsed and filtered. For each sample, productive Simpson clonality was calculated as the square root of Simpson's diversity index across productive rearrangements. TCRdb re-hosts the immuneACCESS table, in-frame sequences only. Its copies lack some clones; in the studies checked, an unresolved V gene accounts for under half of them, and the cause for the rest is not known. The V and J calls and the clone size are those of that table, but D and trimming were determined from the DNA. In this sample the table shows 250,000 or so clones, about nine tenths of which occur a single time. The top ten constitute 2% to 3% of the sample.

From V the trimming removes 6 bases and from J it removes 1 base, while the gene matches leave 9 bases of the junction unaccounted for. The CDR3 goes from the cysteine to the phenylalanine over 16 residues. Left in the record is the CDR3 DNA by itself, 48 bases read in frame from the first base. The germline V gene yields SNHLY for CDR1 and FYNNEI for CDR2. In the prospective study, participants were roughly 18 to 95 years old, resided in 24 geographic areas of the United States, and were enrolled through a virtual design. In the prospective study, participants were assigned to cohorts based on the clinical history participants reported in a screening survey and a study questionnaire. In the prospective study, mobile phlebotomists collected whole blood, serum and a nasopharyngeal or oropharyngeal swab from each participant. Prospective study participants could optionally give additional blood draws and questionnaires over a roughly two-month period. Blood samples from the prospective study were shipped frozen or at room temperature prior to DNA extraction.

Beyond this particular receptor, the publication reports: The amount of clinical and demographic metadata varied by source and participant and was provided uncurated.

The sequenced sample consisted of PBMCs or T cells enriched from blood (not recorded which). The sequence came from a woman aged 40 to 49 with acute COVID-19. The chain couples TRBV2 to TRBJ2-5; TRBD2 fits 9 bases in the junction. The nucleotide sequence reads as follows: TGTGCCAGCAGGGTCGGTGCGGGAGGGCCCCAAGAGACCCAGTACTTC. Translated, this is CASRVGAGGPQETQYF.